The rows below give T cell receptor beta chains drawn from one sample of a study of early T cells in non-severe SARS-CoV-2 infection. TCRdb recomputed calls from the 5' RACE reads with MiXCR, one row per CDR3 protein. Of over 60,000 distinct CDR3 sequences listed, roughly 9.4% are singletons. The sequenced material came from whole blood. The receptor set was obtained from an adult who was a healthcare worker with PCR-confirmed SARS-CoV-2 infection or an uninfected control (not recorded which). CDR3s include the opening cysteine and the closing phenylalanine or tryptophan. Fields, in order: J gene, D gene, clone size, V gene, CDR3 protein, CDR3 DNA. The D gene is left open where the match is weak. A row's size may be missing; if present it is once, few, many or a size class.

TRBJ2-1,.,many,TRBV10-1,CASSEAGSSYNEQFF,TGCGCCAGCAGTGAAGCAGGGAGCTCCTACAATGAGCAGTTCTTC
TRBJ2-1,TRBD2,.,TRBV3-1,CASSQGLAGNNEQFF,TGTGCCAGCAGCCAAGGGCTAGCGGGTAACAATGAGCAGTTCTTC
TRBJ2-1,.,few,TRBV25-1,CASSEFGGEGNEQFF,TGTGCCAGCAGTGAATTTGGGGGAGAGGGCAATGAGCAGTTCTTC
TRBJ2-7,.,few,TRBV13,CASSLNTAPFFEQYF,TGTGCCAGCAGCCTGAATACAGCCCCGTTCTTCGAGCAGTACTTC
TRBJ1-1,TRBD1,many,TRBV5-5,CASSLALPGQGNPEAFF,TGTGCCAGCAGCTTGGCTCTCCCGGGACAGGGGAATCCTGAAGCTTTCTTT
TRBJ1-4,.,many,TRBV13,CASSVGSRREKLFF,TGTGCCAGCAGCGTTGGGAGTCGACGGGAAAAACTGTTTTTT
TRBJ1-1,.,.,TRBV4-3,CASSQSQQGRRAFF,TGCGCCAGCAGCCAATCGCAACAGGGAAGGCGAGCTTTCTTT
TRBJ2-5,.,few,TRBV12-2,CASRFGSGEETQYF,TGTGCAAGTCGTTTTGGCTCAGGGGAAGAGACCCAGTACTTC
TRBJ2-4,TRBD2,many,TRBV5-1,CASSRQVAGENIQYF,TGCGCCAGCAGCCGGCAGGTAGCGGGAGAAAACATTCAGTACTTC
TRBJ1-1,.,.,TRBV19,CASAPRASVLSTEAFF,TGTGCCAGTGCTCCCCGCGCCAGCGTTTTATCCACTGAAGCTTTCTTT
TRBJ1-2,TRBD1,many,TRBV12-5,CASGLNPTGGWGYTF,TGTGCTAGTGGTTTGAATCCGACAGGGGGCTGGGGCTACACCTTC
TRBJ2-5,.,.,TRBV29-1,CSAQDFSETQYF,TGCAGCGCACAGGACTTTTCGGAGACCCAGTACTTC
TRBJ1-1,.,few,TRBV4-2,CASSQGAEWRATEAFF,TGTGCCAGCAGCCAAGGGGCAGAATGGAGGGCCACTGAAGCTTTCTTT
TRBJ2-3,TRBD2,many,TRBV20-1,CSASPPSGRGDTQYF,TGCAGTGCTAGTCCCCCTAGCGGCAGAGGAGATACGCAGTATTTT
TRBJ2-1,TRBD2,many,TRBV18,CASSPRPGLVNYNEQFF,TGTGCCAGCTCACCGAGACCTGGACTAGTCAACTACAATGAGCAGTTCTTC
TRBJ2-7,TRBD2,.,TRBV10-2,CASSEGLAGDPYEQYF,TGCGCCAGCAGTGAAGGGCTAGCGGGAGACCCCTACGAGCAGTACTTC
TRBJ2-1,.,.,TRBV12-3/TRBV12-4,CASSFRAGSDGNEQFF,TGTGCCAGCAGTTTTCGGGCCGGGAGTGACGGAAATGAGCAGTTCTTC
TRBJ2-3,TRBD1,many,TRBV20-1,CSASIPGTAHTDTQYF,TGCAGTGCTAGTATTCCCGGGACAGCGCACACAGATACGCAGTATTTT
TRBJ2-6,.,few,TRBV29-1,CSVRGWVSGANVLTF,TGCAGCGTCCGGGGCTGGGTTTCTGGGGCCAACGTCCTGACTTTC
TRBJ1-5,.,many,TRBV7-2,CASSFIRGACQPQHF,TGTGCCAGCAGCTTTATCCGGGGCGCCTGTCAGCCCCAGCATTTT
TRBJ2-2,.,many,TRBV11-2,CASRPTEITNTGELFF,TGTGCCAGCAGACCGACAGAGATTACGAACACCGGGGAGCTGTTTTTT
TRBJ2-3,TRBD2,few,TRBV6-5,CASSYSPRGTSATDTQYF,TGTGCCAGCAGTTACTCCCCCCGAGGGACTAGCGCCACAGATACGCAGTATTTT
TRBJ2-7,.,many,TRBV20-1,CSARDNSAYEQYF,TGCAGTGCGAGGGACAATAGCGCCTACGAGCAGTACTTC
TRBJ1-4,.,many,TRBV4-3,CASSRGDSNNEKLFF,TGCGCCAGCAGCCGGGGCGACAGCAATAATGAAAAACTGTTTTTT
TRBJ1-2,.,.,TRBV19,CASSINRDNHGYTF,TGTGCCAGTAGTATCAACCGGGACAACCATGGCTACACCTTC
TRBJ2-7,.,many,TRBV5-1,CASSQGTLSYEQYF,TGCGCCAGCAGCCAAGGGACCCTGTCCTACGAGCAGTACTTC
TRBJ1-5,.,many,TRBV10-3,CAISNHSGPRNQPQHF,TGTGCCATCAGTAACCATTCCGGGCCCCGCAATCAGCCCCAGCATTTT
TRBJ2-4,.,few,TRBV6-5,CASSYSEAAKNIQYF,TGTGCCAGCAGTTACTCGGAGGCAGCCAAAAACATTCAGTACTTC
TRBJ2-5,.,.,TRBV2,CASTRTPRETQYF,TGTGCCAGCACTAGGACGCCCCGGGAGACCCAGTACTTC
TRBJ1-2,.,.,TRBV7-3,CASSPEGGNSYGYTF,TGTGCCAGCAGCCCAGAGGGAGGCAACAGCTATGGCTACACCTTC
TRBJ2-3,.,many,TRBV5-4,CASSSYSGGTDTQYF,TGTGCCAGCAGCTCCTACAGTGGGGGCACAGATACGCAGTATTTT
TRBJ2-7,.,.,TRBV5-1,CASSNEQYF,TGCGCCAGCAGCAATGAGCAGTACTTC
TRBJ1-5,.,many,TRBV2,CASSEREEGNQPQHF,TGTGCCAGCAGTGAAAGGGAGGAAGGCAATCAGCCCCAGCATTTT
TRBJ1-1,.,few,TRBV20-1,CSATGGADVAFF,TGCAGTGCAACGGGGGGCGCGGACGTAGCTTTCTTT
TRBJ2-3,.,few,TRBV6-5,CASRKRDTQYF,TGTGCCAGCAGGAAGCGAGATACGCAGTATTTT
TRBJ1-6,TRBD1,many,TRBV7-6,CASSLDVGGQTISYNSPLHF,TGTGCCAGCAGCTTAGACGTGGGGGGACAGACCATCTCCTATAATTCACCCCTCCACTTT
TRBJ1-3,.,many,TRBV6-1,CASSENGVGGASGNTIYF,TGTGCCAGCAGTGAAAACGGAGTAGGGGGGGCGTCTGGAAACACCATATATTTT
TRBJ2-7,TRBD2,few,TRBV5-1,CASSLGLAWEQYF,TGCGCCAGCAGCTTGGGACTAGCGTGGGAGCAGTACTTC
TRBJ2-7,.,many,TRBV6-2/TRBV6-3,CASSSRRDTDYEQYF,TGTGCCAGCAGTTCTCGGCGGGACACAGACTACGAGCAGTACTTC
TRBJ1-2,TRBD1,many,TRBV5-4,CASSLYPGTGYGYTF,TGTGCCAGCAGCTTATACCCCGGGACAGGCTATGGCTACACCTTC
TRBJ1-1,.,many,TRBV19,CASSFPTGLGTEAFF,TGTGCCAGTAGTTTCCCTACAGGGCTGGGCACTGAAGCTTTCTTT
TRBJ1-3,.,.,TRBV18,CASSPNAGEPGNTIYF,TGTGCCAGCTCACCAAACGCCGGGGAACCTGGAAACACCATATATTTT